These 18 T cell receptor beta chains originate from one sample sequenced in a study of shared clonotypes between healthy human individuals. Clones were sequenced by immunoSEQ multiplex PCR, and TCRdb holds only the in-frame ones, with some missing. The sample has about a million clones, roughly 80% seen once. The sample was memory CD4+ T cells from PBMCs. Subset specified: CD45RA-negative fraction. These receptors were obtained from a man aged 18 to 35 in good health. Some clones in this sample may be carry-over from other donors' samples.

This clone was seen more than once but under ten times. The CDR3 DNA sequence: TGTGCCAGCAGTTTGGTTACATGGAGCGAGCAGTACTTC. Its protein is CASSLVTWSEQYF. The chain uses TRBV28 and TRBJ2-7; D is unresolved. V was cut by 3 bases and J by 6 bases, with 12 bases left in between. The CDR3 runs 13 residues. Germline V CDR1 and CDR2: MDHEN, SYDVKM.

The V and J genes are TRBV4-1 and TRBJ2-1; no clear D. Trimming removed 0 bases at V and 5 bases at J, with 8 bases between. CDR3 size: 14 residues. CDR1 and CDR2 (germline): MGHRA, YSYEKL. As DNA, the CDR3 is TGCGCCAGCAGCCAAGATAAAACTAACAATGAGCAGTTCTTC. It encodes CASSQDKTNNEQFF.

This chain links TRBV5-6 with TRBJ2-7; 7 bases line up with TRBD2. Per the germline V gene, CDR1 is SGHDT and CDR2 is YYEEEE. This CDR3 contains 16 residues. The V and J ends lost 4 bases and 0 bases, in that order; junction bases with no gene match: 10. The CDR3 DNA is TGTGCCAGCAGCCCTACTACTAGCGATCTCTCCTACGAGCAGTACTTC. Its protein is CASSPTTSDLSYEQYF.

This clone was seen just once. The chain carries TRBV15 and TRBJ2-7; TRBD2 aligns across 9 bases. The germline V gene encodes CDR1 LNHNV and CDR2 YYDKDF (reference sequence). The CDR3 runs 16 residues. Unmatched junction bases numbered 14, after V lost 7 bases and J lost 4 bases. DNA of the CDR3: TGTGCCACCACCCGTGGGGTAGCGGGAGAAAGGTACGAGCAGTACTTC. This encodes CATTRGVAGERYEQYF.

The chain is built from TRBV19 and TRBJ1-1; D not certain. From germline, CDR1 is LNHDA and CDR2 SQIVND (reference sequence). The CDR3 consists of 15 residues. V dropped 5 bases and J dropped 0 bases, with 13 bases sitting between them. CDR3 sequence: CASSGRLAVNTEAFF. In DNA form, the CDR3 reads TGTGCCAGTAGTGGGCGGTTGGCGGTGAACACTGAAGCTTTCTTT.

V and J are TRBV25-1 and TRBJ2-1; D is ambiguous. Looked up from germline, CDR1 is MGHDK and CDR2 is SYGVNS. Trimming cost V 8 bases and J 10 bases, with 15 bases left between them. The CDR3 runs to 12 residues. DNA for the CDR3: TGTGCCAGCGCGGCCCCCTATGGCGAGCAGTTCTTC. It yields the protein CASAAPYGEQFF.

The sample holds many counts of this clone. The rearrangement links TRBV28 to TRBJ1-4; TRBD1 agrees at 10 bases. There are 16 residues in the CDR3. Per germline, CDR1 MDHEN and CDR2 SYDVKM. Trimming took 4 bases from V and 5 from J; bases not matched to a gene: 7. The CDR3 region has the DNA TGTGCCAGCAGTTCGACGAGGACAGGGGGGAATGAAAAACTGTTTTTT. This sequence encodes CASSSTRTGGNEKLFF. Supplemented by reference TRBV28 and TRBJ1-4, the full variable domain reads DVKVTQSSRYLVKRTGEKVFLECVQDMDHENMFWYRQDPGLGLRLIYFSYDVKMKEKGDIPEGYSVSREKKERFSLILESASTNQTSMYLCASSSTRTGGNEKLFFGSGTQLSVL.

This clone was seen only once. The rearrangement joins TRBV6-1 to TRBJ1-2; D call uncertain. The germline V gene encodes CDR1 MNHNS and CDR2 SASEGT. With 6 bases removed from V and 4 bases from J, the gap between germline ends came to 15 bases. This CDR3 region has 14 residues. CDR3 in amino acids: CASRVGPASYGYTF. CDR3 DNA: TGTGCCAGCAGAGTAGGGCCGGCGAGCTATGGCTACACCTTC.

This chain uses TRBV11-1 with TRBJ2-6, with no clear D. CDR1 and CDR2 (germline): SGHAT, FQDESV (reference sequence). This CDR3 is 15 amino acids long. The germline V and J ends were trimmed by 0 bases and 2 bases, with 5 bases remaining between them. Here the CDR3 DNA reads TGTGCCAGCAGCTTAGCTACACCTGGGGCCAACGTCCTGACTTTC. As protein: CASSLATPGANVLTF.

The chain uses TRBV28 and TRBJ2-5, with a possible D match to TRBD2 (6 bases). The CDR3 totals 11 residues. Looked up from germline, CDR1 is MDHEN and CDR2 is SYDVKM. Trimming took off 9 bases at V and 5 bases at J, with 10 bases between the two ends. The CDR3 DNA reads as TGTGCCAGTAGCGGTTGGGAGACCCAGTACTTC. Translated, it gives CASSGWETQYF.

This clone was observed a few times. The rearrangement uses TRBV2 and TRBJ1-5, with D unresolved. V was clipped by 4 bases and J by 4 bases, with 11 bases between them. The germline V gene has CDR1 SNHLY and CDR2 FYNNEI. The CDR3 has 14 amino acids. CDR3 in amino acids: CASSGRERNQPQHF. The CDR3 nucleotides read TGTGCCAGCAGTGGGAGGGAGCGAAATCAGCCCCAGCATTTT. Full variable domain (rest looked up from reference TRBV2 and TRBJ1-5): EPEVTQTPSHQVTQMGQEVILRCVPISNHLYFYWYRQILGQKVEFLVSFYNNEISEKSEIFDDQFSVERPDGSNFTLKIRSTKLEDSAMYFCASSGRERNQPQHFGDGTRLSIL.

The DNA of the CDR3 is TGTGCCAGCAGCCGAGGGACTAGCGGAACCGGGGAGCTGTTTTTT. This codes for CASSRGTSGTGELFF. This chain joins TRBV7-3 and TRBJ2-2, with 11 bases lining up with TRBD2. The germline V gene encodes CDR1 SGHTA and CDR2 FQGTGA. This CDR3 is built from 15 residues. The ends lost 5 bases at V and 5 bases at J; junction bases unmatched: 4.

Here the CDR3 DNA reads TGCAGCGTTCCACAGGGGGATGAGCAGTTCTTC. Amino acids: CSVPQGDEQFF. The gene calls are TRBV29-1 and TRBJ2-1, with TRBD1 matching over 8 bases. Germline loops: CDR1 SQVTM, CDR2 ANQGSEA. The CDR3 extends over 11 amino acids. Trimming removed 5 bases from V and 8 bases from J; junction bases left unmatched: 2.

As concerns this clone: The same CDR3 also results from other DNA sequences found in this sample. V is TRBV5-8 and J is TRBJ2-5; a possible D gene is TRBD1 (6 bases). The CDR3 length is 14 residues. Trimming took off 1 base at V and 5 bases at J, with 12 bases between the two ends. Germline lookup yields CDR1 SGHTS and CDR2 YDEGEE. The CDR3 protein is CASSLTGRGETQYF. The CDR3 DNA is TGTGCCAGCAGCTTGACTGGCAGGGGTGAGACCCAGTACTTC.

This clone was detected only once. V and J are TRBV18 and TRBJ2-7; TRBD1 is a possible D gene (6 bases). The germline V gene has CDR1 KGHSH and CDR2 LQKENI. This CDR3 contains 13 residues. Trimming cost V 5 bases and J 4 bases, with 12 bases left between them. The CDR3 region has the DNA TGTGCCAGCTCAACCAGGGACACTTACGAGCAGTACTTC. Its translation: CASSTRDTYEQYF.

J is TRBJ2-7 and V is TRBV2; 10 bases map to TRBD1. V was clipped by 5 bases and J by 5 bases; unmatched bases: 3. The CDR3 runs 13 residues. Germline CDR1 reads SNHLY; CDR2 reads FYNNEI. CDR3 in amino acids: CASSRDRGHEQYF. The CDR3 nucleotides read TGTGCCAGCAGTCGCGACAGGGGGCACGAGCAGTACTTC.

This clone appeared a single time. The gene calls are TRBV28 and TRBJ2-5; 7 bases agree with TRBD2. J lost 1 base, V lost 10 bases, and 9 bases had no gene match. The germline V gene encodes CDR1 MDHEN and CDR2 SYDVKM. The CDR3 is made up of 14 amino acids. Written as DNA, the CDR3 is TGTGCCAAAGCCCTAGCGGATTCCCAAGAGACCCAGTACTTC. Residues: CAKALADSQETQYF.

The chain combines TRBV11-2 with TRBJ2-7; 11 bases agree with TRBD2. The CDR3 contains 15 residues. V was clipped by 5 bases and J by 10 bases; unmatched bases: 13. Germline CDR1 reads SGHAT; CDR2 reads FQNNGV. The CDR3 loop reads CASSPNPGLADSQYF. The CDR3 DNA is TGTGCCAGCAGCCCTAATCCGGGACTAGCGGACTCTCAGTACTTC.